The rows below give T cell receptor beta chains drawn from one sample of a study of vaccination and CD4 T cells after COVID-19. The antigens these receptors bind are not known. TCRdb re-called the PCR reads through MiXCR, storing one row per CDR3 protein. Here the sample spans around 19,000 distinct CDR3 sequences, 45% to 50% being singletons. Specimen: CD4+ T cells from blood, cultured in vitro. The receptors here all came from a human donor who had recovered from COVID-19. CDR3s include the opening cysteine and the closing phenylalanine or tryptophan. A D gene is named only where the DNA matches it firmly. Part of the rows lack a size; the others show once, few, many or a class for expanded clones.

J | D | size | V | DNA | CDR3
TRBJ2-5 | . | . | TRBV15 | TGTGCCACCAGCAGAGGCCAAGAGACCCAGTACTTC | CATSRGQETQYF
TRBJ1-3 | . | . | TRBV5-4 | TGTGCCAGCAGCTCACCCGCGGGGGGTGACAGGTCCGGAAACACCATATATTTT | CASSSPAGGDRSGNTIYF
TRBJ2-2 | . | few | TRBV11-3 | TGTGCCAGCAGCCCACTAGGCGGTACGACCGGGGAGCTGTTTTTT | CASSPLGGTTGELFF
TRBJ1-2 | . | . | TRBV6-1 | TGTGCCAGCAGTCCAGGGATTGACTATGGCTACACCTTC | CASSPGIDYGYTF
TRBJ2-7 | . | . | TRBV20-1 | TGCAGTGCTAGAGAAGGCGGGAACTCCTACGAGCAGTACTTC | CSAREGGNSYEQYF
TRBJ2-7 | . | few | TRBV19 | TGTGCCAGTAGTTCGACATTTTTGTACGAGCAGTACTTC | CASSSTFLYEQYF
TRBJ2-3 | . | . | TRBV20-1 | TGCAGTGCCATAGCGGAAACAGATACGCAGTATTTT | CSAIAETDTQYF
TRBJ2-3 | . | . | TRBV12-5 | TGTGCTAGTGGTTTGGCTCTCGGGGCCCTGAACACAGATACGCAGTATTTT | CASGLALGALNTDTQYF
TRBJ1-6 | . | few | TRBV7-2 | TGTGCCAGCAGCTTAGTGGGGAGCTCCTATAATTCACCCCTCCACTTT | CASSLVGSSYNSPLHF
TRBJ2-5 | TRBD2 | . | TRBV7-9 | TGTGCCAGCAGCTTACTAGCGGGCGGGCAAGAGACCCAGTACTTC | CASSLLAGGQETQYF
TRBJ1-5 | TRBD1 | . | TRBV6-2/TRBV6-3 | TGTGCCAGCAGCCGACAGGGGAATCAGCCCCAGCATTTT | CASSRQGNQPQHF
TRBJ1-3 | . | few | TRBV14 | TGTGCCAGCAGCCAAGTTCCTGGCAACACCATATATTTT | CASSQVPGNTIYF
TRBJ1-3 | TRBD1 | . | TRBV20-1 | TGCAGTGCCCTTGTAGGGGGCTTTGGAAACACCATATATTTT | CSALVGGFGNTIYF
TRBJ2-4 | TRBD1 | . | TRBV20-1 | TGCAGTGCTACCAGCGGACAGGGACAAAAAAACATTCAGTACTTC | CSATSGQGQKNIQYF
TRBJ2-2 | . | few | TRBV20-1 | TGCAGCGTCGGTCTCGGGAACACCGGGGAGCTGTTTTTT | CSVGLGNTGELFF
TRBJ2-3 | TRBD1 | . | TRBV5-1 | TGCGCCAGCAGATGGACAGGAGCCCTACCCACAGATACGCAGTATTTT | CASRWTGALPTDTQYF
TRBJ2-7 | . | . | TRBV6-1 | TGTGCCAGCAGACTCGACACCTACTCCTACGAGCAGTACTTC | CASRLDTYSYEQYF
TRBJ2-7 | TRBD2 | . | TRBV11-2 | TGTGCCAGCAGCTTACGGGCTAGCGGGGCTTACTACGAGCAGTACTTC | CASSLRASGAYYEQYF
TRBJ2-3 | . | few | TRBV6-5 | TGTGCCAGCAGTTACTTGGGGCAGGGACAACCCTCGGGCACAGATACGCAGTATTTT | CASSYLGQGQPSGTDTQYF
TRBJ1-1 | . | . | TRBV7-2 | TGTGCCAGCAGGCCCTATCCCGAGATCATGAACACTGAAGCTTTCTTT | CASRPYPEIMNTEAFF
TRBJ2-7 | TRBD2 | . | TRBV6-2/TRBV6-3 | TGTGCCAGCAGCCACCCGGGACTAGCAGTCAGCGAGCAGTACTTC | CASSHPGLAVSEQYF
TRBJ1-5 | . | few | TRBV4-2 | TGTGCCAGCAGCCAAGATAGCACCGGGGGAATCCGACCCCAGCATTTT | CASSQDSTGGIRPQHF
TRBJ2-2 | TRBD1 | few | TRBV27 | TGTGCCAGCAGGGCCGGGACAGCGAACACCGGGGAGCTGTTTTTT | CASRAGTANTGELFF
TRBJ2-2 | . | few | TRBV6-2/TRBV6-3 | TGTGCCAGCAGTTACTACAGCACCGGGGAGCTGTTTTTT | CASSYYSTGELFF
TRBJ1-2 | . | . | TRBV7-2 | TGTGCCAGCAGCTACTACAGGACTAACTATGGCTACACCTTC | CASSYYRTNYGYTF
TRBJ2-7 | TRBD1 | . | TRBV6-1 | TGTGCCAGCAGAACGGGACAGGGGTTCCACGAGCAGTACTTC | CASRTGQGFHEQYF
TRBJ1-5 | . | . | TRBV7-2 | TGTGCCAGCAGCCCTTGGGCTGGCAATCAGCCCCAGCATTTT | CASSPWAGNQPQHF
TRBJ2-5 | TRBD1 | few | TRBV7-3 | TGTGCCAGCAGCTCGAACAGGGGGGAGACCCAGTACTTC | CASSSNRGETQYF
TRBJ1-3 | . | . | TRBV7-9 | TGTGCCAGCAGCTTACCCGGACAGAACTCTGGAAACACCATATATTTT | CASSLPGQNSGNTIYF
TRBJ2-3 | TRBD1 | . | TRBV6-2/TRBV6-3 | TGTGCCAGCAGGGCCGCTCGGACAGGGGGCACAGATACGCAGTATTTT | CASRAARTGGTDTQYF
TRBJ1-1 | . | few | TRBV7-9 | TGTGCCAGCATTGGGGGCACTGAAGCTTTCTTT | CASIGGTEAFF
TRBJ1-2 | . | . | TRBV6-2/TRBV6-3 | TGTGCCAGCAGTTACTCCGGCCGGGCAGATGGCTACACCTTC | CASSYSGRADGYTF
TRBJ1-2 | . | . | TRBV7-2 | TGTGCCAGCAGCTTAGTTGTTGGGGGACGAGCTAACTATGGCTACACCTTC | CASSLVVGGRANYGYTF
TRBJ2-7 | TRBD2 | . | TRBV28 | TGTGCCAGCAGTTTTTCCCTAGCGGGACTCGAGCAGTACTTC | CASSFSLAGLEQYF
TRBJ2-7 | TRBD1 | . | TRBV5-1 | TGCGCCAGCAGCTTGGACCTGTGGACAGGGGGTGGAAGCGAGCAGTACTTC | CASSLDLWTGGGSEQYF